The 18 T cell receptor beta chains below all came from one sample that was sequenced in a study of T cell responses to AZD1222 COVID-19 vaccine. The table came from immunoSEQ multiplex PCR; TCRdb's copy has only in-frame clones and leaves some out. Found here are roughly 150,000 clones, 70% to 90% of them singletons; the top ten hold roughly 3.5%. Sample: peripheral blood, taken on day 0 of MenACWY control vaccination. Receptors originate from an adult in good health.

This clone was seen just once. V usage is TRBV5-1 and J usage is TRBJ1-1; the D is unclear. Germline values: CDR1 SGHRS, CDR2 YFSETQ. Trimming stripped 1 base from V and 1 base from J, with 11 bases between. CDR3 length: 15 amino acids. This CDR3 is CASSLIRASNTEAFF. In nucleotides, the CDR3 is TGCGCCAGCAGCTTGATCCGGGCTTCGAACACTGAAGCTTTCTTT. Based on the CDR3 plus reference TRBV5-1 and TRBJ1-1, the full variable domain is KAGVTQTPRYLIKTRGQQVTLSCSPISGHRSVSWYQQTPGQGLQFLFEYFSETQRNKGNFPGRFSGRQFSNSRSEMNVSTLELGDSALYLCASSLIRASNTEAFFGQGTRLTVV.

In the case of this clone: This sample includes further DNA sequences coding for the same CDR3. This chain connects TRBV10-2 to TRBJ1-1; a weak D match, TRBD1 (6 bases). The germline V gene encodes CDR1 WSHSY and CDR2 SAAADI. There are 15 residues in the CDR3. Trimming shortened V by 0 bases and J by 3 bases, and 11 bases separated the two germline ends. The CDR3 DNA follows: TGCGCCAGCAGTGAGTCATCCAGGGGAGACACTGAAGCTTTCTTT. Translating it yields CASSESSRGDTEAFF.

The rearrangement links TRBV25-1 to TRBJ2-5; 11 bases match TRBD1. Trimming at V came to 3 bases and at J to 3 bases, leaving 3 bases not matched to a gene. The CDR3 extends over 15 amino acids. Per the germline V gene, CDR1 is MGHDK and CDR2 is SYGVNS. The CDR3 sequence is CASSEDRGPEETQYF. The CDR3 coding sequence is TGTGCCAGCAGTGAGGACAGGGGGCCAGAAGAGACCCAGTACTTC.

The chain carries TRBV5-1 and TRBJ1-1, with D perhaps TRBD1 (6 bases). Germline CDR1 and CDR2: SGHRS and YFSETQ. V lost 0 bases, J lost 1 base, and 10 bases lay in between. The CDR3 runs to 15 residues. The CDR3 DNA reads TGCGCCAGCAGCTTGGGACAGGATGCGAACACTGAAGCTTTCTTT. Translated: CASSLGQDANTEAFF.

CDR3 sequence: CASSLDTGIINYGYTF. CDR3 sequence (DNA): TGTGCCAGCAGCTTGGATACAGGAATAATTAACTATGGCTACACCTTC. This chain joins TRBV5-5 and TRBJ1-2; TRBD1 might be the D (5 bases). This CDR3 is built from 16 residues. Germline lookup yields CDR1 SGHKS and CDR2 YYEKEE (reference sequence). V was shortened by 0 bases and J by 1 base, with 13 bases between the two germline ends.

The chain carries TRBV28 and TRBJ1-5; no definite D call. Germline lookup yields CDR1 MDHEN and CDR2 SYDVKM. CDR3 size: 15 residues. V lost 1 base and J 3 bases, leaving 10 bases between the germline ends. The CDR3 sequence: CASSLSPGNNQPQHF. CDR3 nucleotides: TGTGCCAGCAGTTTATCTCCTGGGAACAATCAGCCCCAGCATTTT.

This clone was picked up a small number of times. This rearrangement joins TRBV2 to TRBJ1-1; D uncertain. Germline V CDR1 and CDR2: SNHLY, FYNNEI. The CDR3 has 13 residues. V was cut by 2 bases and J by 7 bases, with 11 bases left in between. The CDR3 sequence is CASSERVWSEAFF. In DNA, the CDR3 is TGTGCCAGCAGTGAAAGGGTTTGGAGTGAAGCTTTCTTT.

The V and J genes are TRBV5-1 and TRBJ1-4, with D maybe TRBD1 (6 bases). The CDR3 is 13 residues long. Trimming shortened V by 8 bases and J by 4 bases, and 12 bases separated the two germline ends. Germline assignment: CDR1 SGHRS and CDR2 YFSETQ. The CDR3 DNA reads TGCGCCAGTTCGACAGGCCTTAATGAAAAACTGTTTTTT. Protein product: CASSTGLNEKLFF.

This clone came up once. J is TRBJ2-5 and V is TRBV5-4, with a weak D call TRBD2 (6 bases). This CDR3 comprises 15 residues. The germline V gene has CDR1 SGHNT and CDR2 YYREEE (reference sequence). The V and J ends lost 4 bases and 4 bases respectively, with 17 bases between them. The CDR3 nucleotides read TGTGCCAGCAGCCAAAAATCAGGGACTGGAGAGACCCAGTACTTC. It translates to CASSQKSGTGETQYF.

The chain joins TRBV5-6 to TRBJ1-1; a weak D match, TRBD1 (6 bases). The length of the CDR3 is 12 residues. Trimming cost V 4 bases and J 10 bases, with 14 bases left between them. Germline loops: CDR1 SGHDT, CDR2 YYEEEE. The CDR3 sequence: CASSRAGAAAFF. The CDR3, as DNA: TGTGCCAGCAGCCGGGCGGGGGCAGCAGCTTTCTTT. Full variable domain (outside the CDR3, taken from reference TRBV5-6 and TRBJ1-1): DAGVTQSPTHLIKTRGQQVTLRCSPKSGHDTVSWYQQALGQGPQFIFQYYEEEERQRGNFPDRFSGHQFPNYSSELNVNALLLGDSALYLCASSRAGAAAFFGQGTRLTVV.

The rearrangement joins TRBV21-1 to TRBJ2-5. TRBV21-1 is a documented pseudogene. The CDR3 length is 14 residues. The CDR3 spells CASSKVDRPRAQYF. Here the CDR3 DNA reads TGTGCCAGCAGCAAAGTCGACCGACCAAGGGCCCAGTACTTC.

This chain joins TRBV28 and TRBJ1-1; D possibly corresponds to TRBD1 (5 bases). The CDR3 is 20 amino acids. The germline CDR1 and CDR2 sequences are MDHEN and SYDVKM. The V gene lost 5 bases and the J gene lost 4 bases, with 32 bases spanning the gap. Here the CDR3 DNA reads TGTGCCAGCAGTGGACGTTCGCAAGGTCGAGCAGGGAGGAGGGCCACTGAAGCTTTCTTT. Translating it yields CASSGRSQGRAGRRATEAFF.

The J gene is TRBJ1-5, the V gene TRBV9; no definite D call. CDR1 and CDR2 from the germline V gene are SGDLS and YYNGEE. This CDR3 comprises 13 residues. Trimming cost V 3 bases and J 0 bases, with 4 bases left between them. CDR3 DNA: TGTGCCAGCAGCGCTGATAGCAATCAGCCCCAGCATTTT. This codes for CASSADSNQPQHF.

This clone has just a few counts. This chain connects TRBV11-2 to TRBJ1-6, with 9 bases aligning to TRBD1. The CDR3 contains 16 residues. V was clipped by 6 bases and J by 7 bases; unmatched bases: 10. Germline values: CDR1 SGHAT, CDR2 FQNNGV. Here the CDR3 DNA reads TGTGCCAGCAGAAAACCGGGACAGGGTTTCAATTCACCCCTCCACTTT. Protein: CASRKPGQGFNSPLHF.

The chain carries TRBV27 and TRBJ2-2; 7 positions match TRBD2. The CDR3 has 16 amino acids. Trimming cost V 3 bases and J 4 bases; bases outside gene matches: 8. Germline-derived CDR1 and CDR2 are MNHEY and SMNVEV (reference sequence). Written as DNA, the CDR3 is TGTGCCAGCAGTTTTACTAGCGCGGTGGGCACCGGGGAGCTGTTTTTT. Its protein is CASSFTSAVGTGELFF.

The J gene is TRBJ2-1, the V gene TRBV5-1; D is undetermined. This CDR3 is built from 18 residues. The germline V gene has CDR1 SGHRS and CDR2 YFSETQ. V dropped 0 bases and J dropped 0 bases, with 16 bases sitting between them. This chain's CDR3 is CASSLVAALRSSYNEQFF. In nucleotides, the CDR3 is TGCGCCAGCAGCTTGGTTGCAGCTTTGAGGAGCTCCTACAATGAGCAGTTCTTC.

The CDR3 is CASSIRDRAPPPYNEQFF. The CDR3 DNA reads TGTGCCAGTAGTATTAGGGACAGGGCGCCCCCACCCTACAATGAGCAGTTCTTC. The chain has TRBV19 and TRBJ2-1; 9 nucleotides align to TRBD1. This CDR3 contains 18 residues. Trimming removed 3 bases from V and 2 bases from J; junction bases left unmatched: 11. Germline values: CDR1 LNHDA, CDR2 SQIVND (reference sequence).

The chain is built from TRBV7-9 and TRBJ1-1; D is unclear. Germline CDR1 is SEHNR and CDR2 is FQNEAQ (reference sequence). V lost 5 bases and J lost 0, with 13 bases in between. CDR3 size: 15 residues. For the CDR3, the DNA is TGTGCCAGCAGCCCCCCCCGGGTGTTGAACACTGAAGCTTTCTTT. Protein product: CASSPPRVLNTEAFF.